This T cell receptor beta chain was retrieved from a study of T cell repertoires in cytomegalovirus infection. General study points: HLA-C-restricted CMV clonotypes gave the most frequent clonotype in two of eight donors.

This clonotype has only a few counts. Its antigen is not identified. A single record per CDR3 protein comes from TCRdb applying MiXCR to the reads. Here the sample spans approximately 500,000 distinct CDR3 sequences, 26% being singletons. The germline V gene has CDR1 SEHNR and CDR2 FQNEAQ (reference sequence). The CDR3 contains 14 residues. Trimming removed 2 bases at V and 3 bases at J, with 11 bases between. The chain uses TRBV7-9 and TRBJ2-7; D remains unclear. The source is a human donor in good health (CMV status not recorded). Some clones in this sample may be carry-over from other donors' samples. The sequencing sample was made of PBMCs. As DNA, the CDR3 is TGTGCCAGCAGCTTAACAGCGACCTTCTACGAGCAGTACGTC. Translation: CASSLTATFYEQYV.